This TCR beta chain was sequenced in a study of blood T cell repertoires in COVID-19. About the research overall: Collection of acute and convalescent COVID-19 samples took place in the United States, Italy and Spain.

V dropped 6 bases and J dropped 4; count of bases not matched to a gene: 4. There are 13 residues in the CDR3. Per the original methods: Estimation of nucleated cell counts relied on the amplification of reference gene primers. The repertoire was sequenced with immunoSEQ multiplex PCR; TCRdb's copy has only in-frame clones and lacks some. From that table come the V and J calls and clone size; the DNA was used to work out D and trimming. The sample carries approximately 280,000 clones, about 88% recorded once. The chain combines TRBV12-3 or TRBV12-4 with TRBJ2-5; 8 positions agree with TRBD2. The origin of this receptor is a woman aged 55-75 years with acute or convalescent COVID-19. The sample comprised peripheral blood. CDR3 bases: TGTGCCAGCAGCTCCCGGGGGGGAGAGACCCAGTACTTC. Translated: CASSSRGGETQYF.